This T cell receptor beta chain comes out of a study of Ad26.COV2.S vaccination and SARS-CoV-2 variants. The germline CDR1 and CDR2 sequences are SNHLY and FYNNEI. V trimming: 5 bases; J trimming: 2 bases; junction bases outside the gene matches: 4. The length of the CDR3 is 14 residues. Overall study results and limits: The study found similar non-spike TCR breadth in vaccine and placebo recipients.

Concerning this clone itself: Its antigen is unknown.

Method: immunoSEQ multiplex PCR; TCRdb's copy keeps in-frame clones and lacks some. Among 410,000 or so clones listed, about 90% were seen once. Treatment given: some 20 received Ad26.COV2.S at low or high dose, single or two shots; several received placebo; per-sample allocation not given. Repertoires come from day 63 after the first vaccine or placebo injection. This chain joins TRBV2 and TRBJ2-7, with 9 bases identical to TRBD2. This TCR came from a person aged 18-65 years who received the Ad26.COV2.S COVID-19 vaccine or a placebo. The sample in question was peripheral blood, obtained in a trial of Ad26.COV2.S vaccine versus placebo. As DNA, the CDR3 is TGTGCCAGCAGTTCTAGCGGGGTCCCCTACGAGCAGTACTTC. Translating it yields CASSSSGVPYEQYF.